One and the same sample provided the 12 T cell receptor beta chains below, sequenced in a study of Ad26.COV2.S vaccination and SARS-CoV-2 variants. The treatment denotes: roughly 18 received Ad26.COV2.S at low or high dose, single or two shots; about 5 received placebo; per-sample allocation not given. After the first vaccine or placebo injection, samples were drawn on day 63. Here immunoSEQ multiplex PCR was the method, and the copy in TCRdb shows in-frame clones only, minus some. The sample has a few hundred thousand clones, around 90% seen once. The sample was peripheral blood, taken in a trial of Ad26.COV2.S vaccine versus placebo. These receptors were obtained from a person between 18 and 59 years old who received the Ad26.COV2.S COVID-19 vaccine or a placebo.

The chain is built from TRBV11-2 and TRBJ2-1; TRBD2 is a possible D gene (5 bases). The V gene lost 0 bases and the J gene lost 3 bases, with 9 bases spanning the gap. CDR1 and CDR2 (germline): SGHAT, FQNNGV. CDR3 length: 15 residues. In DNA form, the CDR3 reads TGTGCCAGCAGCTTAGATGTCGGAGGCTACAATGAGCAGTTCTTC. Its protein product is CASSLDVGGYNEQFF.

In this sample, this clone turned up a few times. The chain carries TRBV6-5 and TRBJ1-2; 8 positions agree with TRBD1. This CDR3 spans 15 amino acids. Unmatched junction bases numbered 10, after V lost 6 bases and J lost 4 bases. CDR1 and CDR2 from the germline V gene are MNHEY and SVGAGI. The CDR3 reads CASSTRTGRVYGYTF. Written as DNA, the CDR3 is TGTGCCAGCAGCACCCGGACAGGGAGGGTCTATGGCTACACCTTC.

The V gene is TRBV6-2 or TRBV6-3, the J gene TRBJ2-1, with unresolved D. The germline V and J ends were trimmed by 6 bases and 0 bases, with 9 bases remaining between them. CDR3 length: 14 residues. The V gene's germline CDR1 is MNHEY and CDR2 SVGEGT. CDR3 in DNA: TGTGCCAGCAGCTTCCGGAGCTCCTACAATGAGCAGTTCTTC. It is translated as CASSFRSSYNEQFF.

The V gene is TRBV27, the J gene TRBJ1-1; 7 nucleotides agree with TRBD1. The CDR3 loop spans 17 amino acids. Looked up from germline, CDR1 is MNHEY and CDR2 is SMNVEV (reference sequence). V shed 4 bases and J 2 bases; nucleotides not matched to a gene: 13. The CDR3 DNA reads TGTGCCAGCAGTTCTGCAACAATCCGGGACAGTAACACTGAAGCTTTCTTT. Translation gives CASSSATIRDSNTEAFF.

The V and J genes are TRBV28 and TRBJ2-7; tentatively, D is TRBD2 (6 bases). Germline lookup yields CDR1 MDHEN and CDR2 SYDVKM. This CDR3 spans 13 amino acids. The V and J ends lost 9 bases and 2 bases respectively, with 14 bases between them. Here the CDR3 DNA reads TGTGCCAGGCCGGGAGCGAGAACCTACGAGCAGTACGTC. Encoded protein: CARPGARTYEQYV.

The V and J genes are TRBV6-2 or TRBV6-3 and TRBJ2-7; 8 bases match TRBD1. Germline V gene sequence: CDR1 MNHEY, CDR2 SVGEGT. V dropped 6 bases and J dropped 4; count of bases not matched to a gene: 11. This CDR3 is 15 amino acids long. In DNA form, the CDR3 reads TGTGCCAGCAGCGAGGCCGGGACAGGACGTTACGAGCAGTACTTC. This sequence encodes CASSEAGTGRYEQYF.

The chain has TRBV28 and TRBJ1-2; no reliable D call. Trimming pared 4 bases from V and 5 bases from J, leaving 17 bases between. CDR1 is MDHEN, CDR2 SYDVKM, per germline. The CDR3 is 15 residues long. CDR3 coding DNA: TGTGCCAGCAGTTGGGGTATTGCTCACTGGTATGGCTACACCTTC. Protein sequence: CASSWGIAHWYGYTF.

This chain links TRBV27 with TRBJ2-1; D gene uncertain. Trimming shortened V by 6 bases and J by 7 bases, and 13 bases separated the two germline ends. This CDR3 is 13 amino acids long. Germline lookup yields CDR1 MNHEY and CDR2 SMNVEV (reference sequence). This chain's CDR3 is CASSLYRWNEQFF. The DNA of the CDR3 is TGTGCCAGCAGCTTGTATCGGTGGAATGAGCAGTTCTTC.

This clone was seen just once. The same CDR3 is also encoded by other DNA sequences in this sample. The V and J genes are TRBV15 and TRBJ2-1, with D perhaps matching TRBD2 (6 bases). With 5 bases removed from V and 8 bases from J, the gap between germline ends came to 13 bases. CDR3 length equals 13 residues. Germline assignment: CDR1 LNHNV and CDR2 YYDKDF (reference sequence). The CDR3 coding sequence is TGTGCCACCAGCCTCCTGACGGGGGATGAGCAGTTCTTC. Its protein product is CATSLLTGDEQFF.

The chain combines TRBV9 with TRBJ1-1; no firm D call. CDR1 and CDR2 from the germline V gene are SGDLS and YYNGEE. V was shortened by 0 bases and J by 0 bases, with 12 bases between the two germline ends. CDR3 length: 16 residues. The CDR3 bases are TGTGCCAGCAGCGTAGGGGAGACAAGACTGAACACTGAAGCTTTCTTT. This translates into CASSVGETRLNTEAFF.

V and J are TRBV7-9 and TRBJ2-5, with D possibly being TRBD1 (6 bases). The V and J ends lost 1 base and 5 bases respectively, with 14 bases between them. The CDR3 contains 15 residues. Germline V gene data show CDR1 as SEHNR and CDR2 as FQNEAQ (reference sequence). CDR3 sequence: CASSLVQGWYETQYF. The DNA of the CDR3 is TGTGCCAGCAGCTTAGTACAGGGTTGGTACGAGACCCAGTACTTC.

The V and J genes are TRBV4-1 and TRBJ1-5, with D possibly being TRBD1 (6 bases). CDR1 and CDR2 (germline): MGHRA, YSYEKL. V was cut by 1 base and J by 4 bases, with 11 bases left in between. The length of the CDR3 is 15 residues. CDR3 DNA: TGCGCCAGCAGCCAAGGTCCACAGGGTAATCAGCCCCAGCATTTT. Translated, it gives CASSQGPQGNQPQHF.